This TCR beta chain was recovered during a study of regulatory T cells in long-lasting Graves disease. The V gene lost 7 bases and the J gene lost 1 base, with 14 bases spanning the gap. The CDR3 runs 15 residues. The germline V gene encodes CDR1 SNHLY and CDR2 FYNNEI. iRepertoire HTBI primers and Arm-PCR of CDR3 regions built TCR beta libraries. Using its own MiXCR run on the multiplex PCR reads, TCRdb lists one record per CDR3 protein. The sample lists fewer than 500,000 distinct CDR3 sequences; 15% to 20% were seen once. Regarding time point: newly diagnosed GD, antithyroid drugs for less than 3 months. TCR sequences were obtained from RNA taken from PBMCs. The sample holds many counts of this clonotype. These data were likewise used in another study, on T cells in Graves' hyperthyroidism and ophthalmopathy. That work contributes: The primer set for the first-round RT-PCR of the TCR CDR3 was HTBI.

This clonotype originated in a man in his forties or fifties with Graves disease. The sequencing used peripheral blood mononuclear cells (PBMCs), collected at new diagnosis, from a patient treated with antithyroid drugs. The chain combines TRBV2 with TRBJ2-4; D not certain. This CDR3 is CASKESVGAKNIQYF. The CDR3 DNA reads TGTGCCAGCAAGGAAAGCGTGGGGGCCAAAAACATTCAGTACTTC.